The rows below give T cell receptor beta chains drawn from one sample of a study of blood T cell repertoires in COVID-19. Assay used: immunoSEQ multiplex PCR; TCRdb lists only in-frame clones, some missing. The profile shows about 46,000 clones, around nine tenths of them singletons. Sequenced input: peripheral blood. These receptors were taken from a human donor with active COVID-19. The donor label of this sample is uncertain. Each CDR3 is given with its conserved first and last residue. Fields, in order: CDR3 length, clone size, J gene, D gene, V gene, CDR3 protein. D genes are given only for firm matches. Rows may omit the clone size; those that give it use once, few, many or a size class.

16 | - | TRBJ2-2 | TRBD1 | TRBV19 | CASSTRTGEGTGELFF
16 | - | TRBJ1-1 | - | TRBV14 | CASSQVLGGGGTEAFF
14 | - | TRBJ2-7 | TRBD1 | TRBV7-8 | CASSPRTGTYEQYF
14 | - | TRBJ1-4 | - | TRBV2 | CASTESSESEKLFF
16 | - | TRBJ1-6 | TRBD1 | TRBV28 | CASSFGQGGYNSPLHF
16 | - | TRBJ2-5 | - | TRBV19 | CASSFSRGRGQETQYF
16 | - | TRBJ1-3 | TRBD1 | TRBV18 | CASSPNPGQGFGTIYF
14 | - | TRBJ2-5 | TRBD1 | TRBV19 | CASSIQGDGETQYF
20 | medium-sized | TRBJ1-6 | - | TRBV28 | CASSLRFGSKNTRVDSPLHF
15 | few | TRBJ2-3 | TRBD1 | TRBV5-8 | CAMLRDRAGTDTQYF
14 | - | TRBJ2-3 | - | TRBV2 | CASSSTQSTDTQYF
14 | - | TRBJ2-2 | TRBD1 | TRBV30 | CAWSGQGGTGELFF
14 | once | TRBJ2-1 | - | TRBV7-9 | CASSLDNQGNEQFF
13 | - | TRBJ2-7 | - | TRBV18 | CASSLEMRGEQYF
15 | - | TRBJ2-1 | - | TRBV4-3 | CASSQNKGGSNEQFF
13 | - | TRBJ2-7 | - | TRBV25-1 | CASSVTGTYEQYF
11 | few | TRBJ2-7 | - | TRBV3-1/TRBV3-2 | CASSQEAGVYF
11 | - | TRBJ2-3 | - | TRBV12-3/TRBV12-4 | CASSSGGTQYF
12 | - | TRBJ1-2 | - | TRBV6-5 | CASSYSRGAYTF
17 | - | TRBJ2-7 | TRBD2 | TRBV6-1 | CASSEMASGTFSYEQYF
16 | - | TRBJ2-1 | TRBD2 | TRBV3-1/TRBV3-2 | CASSHFAGGTYNEQFF
16 | - | TRBJ2-7 | TRBD2 | TRBV19 | CASSMSSGKSSYEQYF
16 | - | TRBJ2-1 | TRBD2 | TRBV6-2/TRBV6-3 | CASSYARLAGGNEQFF
13 | - | TRBJ1-5 | - | TRBV7-2 | CASSFPGAMPQHF
16 | few | TRBJ2-1 | TRBD2 | TRBV9 | CASSVYLSGGPNEQFF
13 | - | TRBJ2-1 | - | TRBV19 | CASSGTLYNEQFF
15 | few | TRBJ2-4 | TRBD2 | TRBV2 | CASSDLAGGPYIQYF
15 | - | TRBJ1-6 | - | TRBV9 | CASSPQGNNNSPLHF
14 | - | TRBJ2-1 | - | TRBV28 | CASHQRGSYNEQFF
14 | few | TRBJ2-7 | TRBD2 | TRBV28 | CASSFSGGPHEQYF
13 | - | TRBJ1-5 | - | TRBV9 | CASSVGQFQPQHF
15 | once | TRBJ2-1 | TRBD2 | TRBV4-3 | CASSPRLASYNEQFF
13 | - | TRBJ2-7 | - | TRBV6-5 | CASSLAGAYEQYF
17 | - | TRBJ2-3 | TRBD2 | TRBV20-1 | CSASLGTSGGKRDTQYF
13 | - | TRBJ2-7 | - | TRBV2 | CASSLEQGSEQYF
13 | - | TRBJ2-7 | - | TRBV19 | CASSPRQVYEQYF
17 | - | TRBJ1-2 | TRBD1 | TRBV19 | CASSILGGGPGGRGYTF
15 | - | TRBJ1-6 | - | TRBV7-9 | CASSLNYLYNSPLHF
14 | - | TRBJ1-4 | - | TRBV5-1 | CASSLTRQGEKLFF
14 | - | TRBJ1-1 | - | TRBV27 | CASSPRDLNTEAFF
14 | - | TRBJ1-4 | - | TRBV5-1 | CASSLGSHQEKLFF
11 | few | TRBJ2-7 | TRBD1 | TRBV20-1 | CSASDRVEQYF
15 | - | TRBJ2-7 | - | TRBV12-2 | CASRLAQGRSYEQYF
14 | - | TRBJ2-3 | TRBD2 | TRBV12-5 | CASARSGSTDTQYF